The entry below describes one T cell receptor (beta chain). The data were taken from a study of blood T cell repertoires in COVID-19. Study-wide background: There were acute and convalescent COVID-19 samples, and they came from the United States, Italy and Spain.

The CDR3 is made up of 14 amino acids. Losses at the gene ends were 4 bases for V and 13 bases for J; bases not matched to a gene: 10. CDR1 SGHRS and CDR2 YFSETQ come from the germline V gene. Source study methods: Nucleated cell counts were estimated from reference gene primer amplification. Measured with immunoSEQ multiplex PCR; TCRdb has only the in-frame clones, and not every one. V and J calls and clone size come straight from that table; D and trimming were deduced from the DNA. The table lists around 220,000 clones, about 80% of them singletons. This clonotype was sampled from a woman of 80 years or more with active or convalescent COVID-19. Source material: peripheral blood. The chain combines TRBV5-1 with TRBJ1-6; TRBD1 agrees at 8 bases. For the CDR3, the DNA is TGCGCCAGCAGCAATGACAGGGGAATCTCGCCCCTCCACTTT. Protein sequence: CASSNDRGISPLHF.